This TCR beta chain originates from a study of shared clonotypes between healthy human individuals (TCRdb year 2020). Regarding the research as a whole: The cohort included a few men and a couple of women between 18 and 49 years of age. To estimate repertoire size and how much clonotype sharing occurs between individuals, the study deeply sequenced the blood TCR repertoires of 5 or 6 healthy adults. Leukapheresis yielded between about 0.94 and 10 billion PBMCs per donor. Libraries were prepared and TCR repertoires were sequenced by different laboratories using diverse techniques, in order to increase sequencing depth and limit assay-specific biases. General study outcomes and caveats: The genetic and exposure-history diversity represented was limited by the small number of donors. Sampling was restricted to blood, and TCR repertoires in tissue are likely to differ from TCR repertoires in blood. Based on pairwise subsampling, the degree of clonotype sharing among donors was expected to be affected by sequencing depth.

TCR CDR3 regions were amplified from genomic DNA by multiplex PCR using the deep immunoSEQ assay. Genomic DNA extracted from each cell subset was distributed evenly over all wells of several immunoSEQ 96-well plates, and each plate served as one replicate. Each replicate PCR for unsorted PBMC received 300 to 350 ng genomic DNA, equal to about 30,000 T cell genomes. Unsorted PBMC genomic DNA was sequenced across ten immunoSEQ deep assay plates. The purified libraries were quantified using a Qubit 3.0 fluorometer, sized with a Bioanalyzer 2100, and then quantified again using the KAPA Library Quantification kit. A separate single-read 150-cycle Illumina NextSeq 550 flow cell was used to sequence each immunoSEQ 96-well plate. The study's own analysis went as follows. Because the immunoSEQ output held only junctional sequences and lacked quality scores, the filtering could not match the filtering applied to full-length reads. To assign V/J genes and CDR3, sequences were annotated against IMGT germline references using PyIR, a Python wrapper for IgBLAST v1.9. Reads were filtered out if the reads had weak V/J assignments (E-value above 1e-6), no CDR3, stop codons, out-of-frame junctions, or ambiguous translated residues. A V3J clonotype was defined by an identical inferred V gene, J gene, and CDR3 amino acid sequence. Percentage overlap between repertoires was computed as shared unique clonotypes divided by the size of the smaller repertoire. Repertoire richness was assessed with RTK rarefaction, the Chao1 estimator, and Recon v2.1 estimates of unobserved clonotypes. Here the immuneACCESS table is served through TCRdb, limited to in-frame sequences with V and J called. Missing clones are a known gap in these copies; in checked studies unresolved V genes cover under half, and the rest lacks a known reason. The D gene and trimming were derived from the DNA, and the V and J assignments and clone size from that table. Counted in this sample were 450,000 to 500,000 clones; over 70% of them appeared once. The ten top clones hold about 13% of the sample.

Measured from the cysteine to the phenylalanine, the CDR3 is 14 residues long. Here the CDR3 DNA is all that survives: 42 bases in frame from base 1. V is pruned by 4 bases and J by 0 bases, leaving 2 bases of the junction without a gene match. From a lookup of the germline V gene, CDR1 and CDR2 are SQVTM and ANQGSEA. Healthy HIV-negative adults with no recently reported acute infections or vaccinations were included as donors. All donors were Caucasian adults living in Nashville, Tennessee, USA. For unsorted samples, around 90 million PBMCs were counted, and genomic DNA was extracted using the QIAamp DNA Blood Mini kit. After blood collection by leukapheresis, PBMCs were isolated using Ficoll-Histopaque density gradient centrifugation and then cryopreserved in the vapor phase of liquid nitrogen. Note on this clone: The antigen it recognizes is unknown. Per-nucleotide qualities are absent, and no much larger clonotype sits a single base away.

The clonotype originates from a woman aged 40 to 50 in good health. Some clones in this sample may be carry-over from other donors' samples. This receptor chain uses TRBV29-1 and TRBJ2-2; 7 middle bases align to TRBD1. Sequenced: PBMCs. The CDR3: CSVGQGTNTGELFF. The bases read TGCAGCGTTGGACAGGGCACGAACACCGGGGAGCTGTTTTTT.